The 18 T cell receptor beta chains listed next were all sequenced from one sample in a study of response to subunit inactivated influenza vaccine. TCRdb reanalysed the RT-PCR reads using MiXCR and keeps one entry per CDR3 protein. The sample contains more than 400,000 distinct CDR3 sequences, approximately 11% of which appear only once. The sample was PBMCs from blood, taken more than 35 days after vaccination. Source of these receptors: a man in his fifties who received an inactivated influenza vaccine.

The CDR3 sequence is CASSYYDRVPRDGYTF. CDR3 nucleotides: TGTGCCAGCAGTTACTACGACAGGGTTCCTCGGGATGGCTACACCTTC. The chain couples TRBV6-2 or TRBV6-3 to TRBJ1-2; 7 bases agree with TRBD1. The CDR3 length is 16 residues. The junction had 11 bases not matched to a gene; V was cut back by 1 base and J by 6 bases. CDR1 MNHEY and CDR2 SVGEGT come from the germline V gene.

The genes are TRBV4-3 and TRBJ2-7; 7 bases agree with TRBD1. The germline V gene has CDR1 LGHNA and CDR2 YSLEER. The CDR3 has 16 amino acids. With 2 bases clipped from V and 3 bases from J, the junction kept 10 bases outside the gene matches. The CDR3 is CASSQNYGDRSYEQYF. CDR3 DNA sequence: TGCGCCAGCAGCCAAAACTACGGGGACAGAAGCTACGAGCAGTACTTC.

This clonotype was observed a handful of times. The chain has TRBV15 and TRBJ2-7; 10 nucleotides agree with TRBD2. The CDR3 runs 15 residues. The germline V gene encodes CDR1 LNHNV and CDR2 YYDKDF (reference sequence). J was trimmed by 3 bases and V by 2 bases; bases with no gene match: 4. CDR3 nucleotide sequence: TGTGCCACCAGCAGAACCCTAGCGGGAGTCTACGAGCAGTACTTC. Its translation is CATSRTLAGVYEQYF.

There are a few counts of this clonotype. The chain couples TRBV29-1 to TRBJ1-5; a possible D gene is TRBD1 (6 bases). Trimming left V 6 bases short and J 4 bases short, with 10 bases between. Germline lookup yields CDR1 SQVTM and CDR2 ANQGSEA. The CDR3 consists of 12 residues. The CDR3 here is CSVQGRNQPQHF. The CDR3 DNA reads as TGCAGCGTACAGGGTCGGAATCAGCCCCAGCATTTT.

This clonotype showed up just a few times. The CDR3 coding sequence is TGCAGTGCCGGGGACTTCTCTAGCACAGATACGCAGTATTTT. It codes for CSAGDFSSTDTQYF. J is TRBJ2-3 and V is TRBV20-1, with D possibly being TRBD2 (6 bases). The CDR3 sequence is 14 residues long. CDR1 DFQATT and CDR2 SNEGSKA come from the germline V gene (reference sequence). Between the trimmed V and J ends, which lost 6 bases and 0 bases, there was a span of 13 bases.

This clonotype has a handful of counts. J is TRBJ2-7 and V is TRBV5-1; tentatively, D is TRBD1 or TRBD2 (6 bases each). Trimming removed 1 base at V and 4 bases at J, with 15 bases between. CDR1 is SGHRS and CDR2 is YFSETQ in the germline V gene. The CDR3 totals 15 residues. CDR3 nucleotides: TGCGCCAGCAGCTTGATTGGAGGGGGAAGGTACGAGCAGTACTTC. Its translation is CASSLIGGGRYEQYF. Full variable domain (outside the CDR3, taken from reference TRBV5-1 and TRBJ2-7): KAGVTQTPRYLIKTRGQQVTLSCSPISGHRSVSWYQQTPGQGLQFLFEYFSETQRNKGNFPGRFSGRQFSNSRSEMNVSTLELGDSALYLCASSLIGGGRYEQYFGPGTRLTVT.

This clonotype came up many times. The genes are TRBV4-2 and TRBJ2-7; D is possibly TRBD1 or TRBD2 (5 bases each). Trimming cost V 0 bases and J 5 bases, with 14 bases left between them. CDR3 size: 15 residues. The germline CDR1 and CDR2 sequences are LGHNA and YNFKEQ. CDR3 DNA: TGTGCCAGCAGCCAAGAAGGGGACCCGAGCGACGAGCAGTACTTC. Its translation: CASSQEGDPSDEQYF.

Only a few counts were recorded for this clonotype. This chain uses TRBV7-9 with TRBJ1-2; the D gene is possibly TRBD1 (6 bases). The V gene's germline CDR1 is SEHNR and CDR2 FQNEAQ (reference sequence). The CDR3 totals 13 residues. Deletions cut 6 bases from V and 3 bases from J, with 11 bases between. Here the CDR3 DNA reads TGTGCCAGCAGTTTTCAGGGGTACTATGGCTACACCTTC. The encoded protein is CASSFQGYYGYTF.

The CDR3 sequence is CASSVVSETQYF. In nucleotides, the CDR3 is TGTGCCAGCAGCGTAGTCTCCGAGACCCAGTACTTC. The chain carries TRBV9 and TRBJ2-5, with no clear D. V was cut by 0 bases and J by 5 bases, with 5 bases left in between. The CDR3 has 12 amino acids. Germline CDR1 SGDLS, CDR2 YYNGEE.

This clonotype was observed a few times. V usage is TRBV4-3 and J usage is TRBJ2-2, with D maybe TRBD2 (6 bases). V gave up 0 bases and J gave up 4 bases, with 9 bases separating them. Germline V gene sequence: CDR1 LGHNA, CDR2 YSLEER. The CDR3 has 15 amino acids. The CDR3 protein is CASSQEWEATGELFF. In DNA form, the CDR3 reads TGCGCCAGCAGCCAAGAGTGGGAGGCCACCGGGGAGCTGTTTTTT.

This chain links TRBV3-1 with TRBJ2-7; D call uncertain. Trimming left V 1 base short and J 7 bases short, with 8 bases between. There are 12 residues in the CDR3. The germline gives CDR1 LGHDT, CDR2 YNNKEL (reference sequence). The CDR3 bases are TGTGCCAGCAGCCAAGGGTATCTTGAGCAGTACTTC. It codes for CASSQGYLEQYF.

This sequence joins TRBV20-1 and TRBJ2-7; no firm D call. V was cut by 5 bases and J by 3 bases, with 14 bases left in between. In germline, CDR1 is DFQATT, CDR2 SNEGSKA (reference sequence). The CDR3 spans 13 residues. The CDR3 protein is CSASSSNLYEQYF. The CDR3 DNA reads TGCAGTGCTTCCAGCTCCAACCTCTACGAGCAGTACTTC.

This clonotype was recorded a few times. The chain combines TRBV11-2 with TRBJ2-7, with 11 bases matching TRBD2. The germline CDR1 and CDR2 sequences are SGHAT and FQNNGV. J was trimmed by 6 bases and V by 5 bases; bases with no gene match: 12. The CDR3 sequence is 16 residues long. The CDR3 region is CASSANIGTSGGEQYF. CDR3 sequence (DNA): TGTGCCAGCAGCGCAAACATCGGGACTAGCGGTGGCGAGCAGTACTTC.

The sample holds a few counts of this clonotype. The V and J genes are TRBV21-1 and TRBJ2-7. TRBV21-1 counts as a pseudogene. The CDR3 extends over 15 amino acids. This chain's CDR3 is CASSKARLRSDEQYF. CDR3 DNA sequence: TGTGCCAGCAGCAAAGCTCGGCTAAGGTCTGACGAGCAGTACTTC.

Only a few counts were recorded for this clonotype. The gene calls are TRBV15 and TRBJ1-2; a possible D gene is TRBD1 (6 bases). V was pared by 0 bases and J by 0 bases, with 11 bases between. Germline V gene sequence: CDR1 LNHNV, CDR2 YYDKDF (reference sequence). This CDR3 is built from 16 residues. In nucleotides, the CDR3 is TGTGCCACCAGCAGAGAGGGACAAGGAGCTAACTATGGCTACACCTTC. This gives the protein CATSREGQGANYGYTF.

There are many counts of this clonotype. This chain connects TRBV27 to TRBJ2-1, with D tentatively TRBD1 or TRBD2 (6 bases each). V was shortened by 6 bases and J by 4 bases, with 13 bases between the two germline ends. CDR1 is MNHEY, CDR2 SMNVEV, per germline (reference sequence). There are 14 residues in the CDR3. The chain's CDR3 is CASSLRGAYNEQFF. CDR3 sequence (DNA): TGTGCCAGCAGCTTAAGGGGGGCTTACAATGAGCAGTTCTTC.

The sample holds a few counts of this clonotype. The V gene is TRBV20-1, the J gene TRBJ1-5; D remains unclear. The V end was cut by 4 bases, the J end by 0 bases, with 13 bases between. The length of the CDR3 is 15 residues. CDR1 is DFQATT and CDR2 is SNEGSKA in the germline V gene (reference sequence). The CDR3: CSATETSDSNQPQHF. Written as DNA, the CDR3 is TGCAGTGCTACGGAGACCTCGGATAGCAATCAGCCCCAGCATTTT.

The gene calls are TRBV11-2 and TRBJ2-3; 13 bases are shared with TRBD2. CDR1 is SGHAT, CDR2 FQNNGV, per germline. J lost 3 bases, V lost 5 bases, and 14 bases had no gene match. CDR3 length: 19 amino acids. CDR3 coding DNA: TGTGCCAGCAGCCCCGGACTAGCGGGAGTATCAGTGGTGACAGATACGCAGTATTTT. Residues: CASSPGLAGVSVVTDTQYF.